The rows below give T cell receptor beta chains drawn from one sample of a study of blood T cell repertoires in COVID-19. Profiling relied on immunoSEQ multiplex PCR, and the TCRdb table lists in-frame clones only, not all of them. The repertoire consists of under 350,000 clones, with 85% to 90% occurring once and the leading ten covering about 4.6%. Sequenced: peripheral blood. These receptors all come from a man in his forties with acute or convalescent COVID-19. CDR3s include the opening cysteine and the closing phenylalanine or tryptophan. A D gene is named only where the DNA matches it firmly. For some rows the clone size is stated as once, few or many, or as a class when expanded; others skip it.

v_gene: TRBV6-2/TRBV6-3; j_gene: TRBJ1-2; abundance: few; d_gene: -; CDR3nt: TGTGCCAGCAGTTACCAGGGTTTAAAGTTCTATGGCTACACCTTC; CDR3aa: CASSYQGLKFYGYTF
v_gene: TRBV5-4; j_gene: TRBJ2-7; abundance: -; d_gene: TRBD1; CDR3nt: TGTGCCAGCAGTGGACAGGGTCCATCCTACGAGCAGTACTTC; CDR3aa: CASSGQGPSYEQYF
v_gene: TRBV5-1; j_gene: TRBJ2-7; abundance: -; d_gene: TRBD2; CDR3nt: TGCGCCAGCAGCCCCTCCCGAGCGGGGTACTCCTACGAGCAGTACTTC; CDR3aa: CASSPSRAGYSYEQYF
v_gene: TRBV5-4; j_gene: TRBJ1-4; abundance: -; d_gene: TRBD1; CDR3nt: TGTGCCAGCAGCTTACAGGGGGCAACTAATGAAAAACTGTTTTTT; CDR3aa: CASSLQGATNEKLFF
v_gene: TRBV5-1; j_gene: TRBJ2-1; abundance: -; d_gene: TRBD2; CDR3nt: TGCGCCAGCACCCCGGGCGGGGGGACCTACAATGAGCAGTTCTTC; CDR3aa: CASTPGGGTYNEQFF
v_gene: TRBV11-2; j_gene: TRBJ2-7; abundance: -; d_gene: TRBD1; CDR3nt: TGTGCCAGCAGCTCGCCGGGGACAGGGTTCTCCTACGAGCAGTACTTC; CDR3aa: CASSSPGTGFSYEQYF
v_gene: TRBV18; j_gene: TRBJ2-3; abundance: once; d_gene: TRBD1; CDR3nt: TGTGCCAGCTCACCTATTGACGGGACAGCAAGCACAGATACGCAGTATTTT; CDR3aa: CASSPIDGTASTDTQYF
v_gene: TRBV30; j_gene: TRBJ1-2; abundance: few; d_gene: TRBD1; CDR3nt: TGTGCCTGGAGGATCAAGGGGGCTTATGGCTACACCTTC; CDR3aa: CAWRIKGAYGYTF
v_gene: TRBV10-1; j_gene: TRBJ1-3; abundance: few; d_gene: -; CDR3nt: TGCGCCAGCAGTGAGTCGCTGACAGCTGGAAACACCATATATTTT; CDR3aa: CASSESLTAGNTIYF
v_gene: TRBV19; j_gene: TRBJ1-5; abundance: -; d_gene: TRBD1; CDR3nt: TGTGCCAGTAGGAAAGGACAGGGGGTCGGTGATCAGCCCCAGCATTTT; CDR3aa: CASRKGQGVGDQPQHF
v_gene: TRBV5-1; j_gene: TRBJ1-1; abundance: -; d_gene: TRBD1; CDR3nt: TGCGCCAGCAGCTTCTTGACAGGGGGAAACACTGAAGCTTTCTTT; CDR3aa: CASSFLTGGNTEAFF
v_gene: TRBV5-1; j_gene: TRBJ2-7; abundance: -; d_gene: -; CDR3nt: TGCGCCAGCAGCTTGGGACGGCAGGGCAACGAGCAGTACTTC; CDR3aa: CASSLGRQGNEQYF
v_gene: TRBV30; j_gene: TRBJ1-4; abundance: -; d_gene: -; CDR3nt: TGTGCCTGGGAAATTCCGACTTCTGAAAAACTGTTTTTT; CDR3aa: CAWEIPTSEKLFF
v_gene: TRBV10-2; j_gene: TRBJ1-5; abundance: -; d_gene: TRBD1; CDR3nt: TGCGCCAGCAGTGAGTCTTCCGGGACAGGGAGAAAGAATCAGCCCCAGCATTTT; CDR3aa: CASSESSGTGRKNQPQHF
v_gene: TRBV14; j_gene: TRBJ2-7; abundance: -; d_gene: -; CDR3nt: TGTGCCAGCAGCCAAGATCGGGGGAACGAGCAGTACTTC; CDR3aa: CASSQDRGNEQYF
v_gene: TRBV6-5; j_gene: TRBJ1-6; abundance: once; d_gene: TRBD1; CDR3nt: TGTGCCAGCACCGAGGACAGGCCCTATAATTCGCCCCTCCACTTT; CDR3aa: CASTEDRPYNSPLHF
v_gene: TRBV4-2; j_gene: TRBJ1-2; abundance: -; d_gene: TRBD1; CDR3nt: TGTGCCAGCAGCCGTTTAGGTGGGGGACAGGGCCTATCCTATGGCTACACCTTC; CDR3aa: CASSRLGGGQGLSYGYTF
v_gene: TRBV2; j_gene: TRBJ2-2; abundance: -; d_gene: -; CDR3nt: TGTGCCAGCAGTGAAGCGCGGAACACCGGGGAGCTGTTTTTT; CDR3aa: CASSEARNTGELFF
v_gene: TRBV7-9; j_gene: TRBJ1-4; abundance: -; d_gene: TRBD1; CDR3nt: TGTGCCAGCAGACGGGACAGGGAGGGTGAAAAACTGTTTTTT; CDR3aa: CASRRDREGEKLFF
v_gene: TRBV7-2; j_gene: TRBJ2-7; abundance: -; d_gene: TRBD2; CDR3nt: TGTGCCAGCAGCTTAGTGGCGGCTAGCGGGGTGAGCTCCTACGAGCAGTACTTC; CDR3aa: CASSLVAASGVSSYEQYF
v_gene: TRBV15; j_gene: TRBJ2-3; abundance: -; d_gene: -; CDR3nt: TGTGCCACCAGCAGAGCTCTGTTGGGCCCCACAGATACGCAGTATTTT; CDR3aa: CATSRALLGPTDTQYF
v_gene: TRBV6-1; j_gene: TRBJ2-7; abundance: once; d_gene: -; CDR3nt: TGTGCCAGCAGTGGCTCCTCCAACCACAGGGATGTCCACGAGCAGTACTTC; CDR3aa: CASSGSSNHRDVHEQYF
v_gene: TRBV5-1; j_gene: TRBJ2-3; abundance: -; d_gene: TRBD2; CDR3nt: TGCGCCCGCAGAAACGGGGGGGCGGGAGATACGCAGTATTTT; CDR3aa: CARRNGGAGDTQYF
v_gene: TRBV5-8; j_gene: TRBJ1-1; abundance: -; d_gene: -; CDR3nt: TGTGCCAGCAGCTTGGCAGGCGGGCATAGGGCTTTCTTT; CDR3aa: CASSLAGGHRAFF
v_gene: TRBV5-6; j_gene: TRBJ1-6; abundance: -; d_gene: -; CDR3nt: TGTGCCAGCAGCTTGCAACAACGAGGGGGTTCACCCCTCCACTTT; CDR3aa: CASSLQQRGGSPLHF
v_gene: TRBV7-9; j_gene: TRBJ1-2; abundance: few; d_gene: -; CDR3nt: TGTGCCAGCAGCCAGGACAGCTATGGCTACACCTTC; CDR3aa: CASSQDSYGYTF
v_gene: TRBV30; j_gene: TRBJ2-3; abundance: -; d_gene: -; CDR3nt: TGTGCCTGGAGTGGGGCAGCCACAGATACGCAGTATTTT; CDR3aa: CAWSGAATDTQYF
v_gene: TRBV12-3/TRBV12-4; j_gene: TRBJ2-3; abundance: -; d_gene: -; CDR3nt: TGTGCCAGCAGTTTAGTCGTAACAGATACGCAGTATTTT; CDR3aa: CASSLVVTDTQYF
v_gene: TRBV7-9; j_gene: TRBJ1-1; abundance: -; d_gene: TRBD1; CDR3nt: TGTGCCAGCGGATTCCTACAGGGGGCAGCTGAAGCTTTCTTT; CDR3aa: CASGFLQGAAEAFF
v_gene: TRBV10-3; j_gene: TRBJ1-2; abundance: -; d_gene: -; CDR3nt: TGTGCCATCAGTGAAGACAGATTATATGGCTACACCTTC; CDR3aa: CAISEDRLYGYTF
v_gene: TRBV5-1; j_gene: TRBJ2-1; abundance: -; d_gene: TRBD2; CDR3nt: TGCGCCAGCAGCTCGGGACTAGCGGGGGGGCATAGTGAGCAGTTCTTC; CDR3aa: CASSSGLAGGHSEQFF
v_gene: TRBV12-5; j_gene: TRBJ1-4; abundance: -; d_gene: -; CDR3nt: TGTGCTAGTGGCCTGACAGATGAAAAACTGTTTTTT; CDR3aa: CASGLTDEKLFF
v_gene: TRBV12-3/TRBV12-4; j_gene: TRBJ2-2; abundance: once; d_gene: -; CDR3nt: TGTGCCAGCAGGGAGGGTTACACCGGGGAGCTGTTTTTT; CDR3aa: CASREGYTGELFF
v_gene: TRBV7-2; j_gene: TRBJ1-2; abundance: -; d_gene: -; CDR3nt: TGTGCCAGCAGCTTACTTGACAGCCCTTATGGCTACACCTTC; CDR3aa: CASSLLDSPYGYTF
v_gene: TRBV27; j_gene: TRBJ2-7; abundance: -; d_gene: -; CDR3nt: TGTGCCATCGCTCCTACCAGGGGACGCGAGCAGTACTTC; CDR3aa: CAIAPTRGREQYF
v_gene: TRBV2; j_gene: TRBJ1-1; abundance: few; d_gene: -; CDR3nt: TGTGCCAGCAGTGGCCAAACGGGGATGAACACTGAAGCTTTCTTT; CDR3aa: CASSGQTGMNTEAFF
v_gene: TRBV3-1/TRBV3-2; j_gene: TRBJ2-3; abundance: -; d_gene: TRBD2; CDR3nt: TGTGCCAGCAGCCGAAGCGGGGGCACAGATACGCAGTATTTT; CDR3aa: CASSRSGGTDTQYF
v_gene: TRBV24-1; j_gene: TRBJ2-1; abundance: -; d_gene: -; CDR3nt: TGTGCCCCGGAGGGGGCTGGGCAGTTCTTC; CDR3aa: CAPEGAGQFF
v_gene: TRBV5-8; j_gene: TRBJ2-7; abundance: -; d_gene: TRBD2; CDR3nt: TGTGCCAGCAGCTTATTGCGGGGGTCCGCCTACGAGCAGTACTTC; CDR3aa: CASSLLRGSAYEQYF
v_gene: TRBV2; j_gene: TRBJ1-1; abundance: -; d_gene: -; CDR3nt: TGTGCCAGCAGCGCACGCGGATGGGACACTGAAGCTTTCTTT; CDR3aa: CASSARGWDTEAFF
v_gene: TRBV19; j_gene: TRBJ2-1; abundance: once; d_gene: TRBD2; CDR3nt: TGTGCCAGTAGTAAAGGACTAGCGGGGGGCTCCTACAATGAGCAGTTCTTC; CDR3aa: CASSKGLAGGSYNEQFF
v_gene: TRBV2; j_gene: TRBJ1-5; abundance: few; d_gene: -; CDR3nt: TGTGCCAGCAGTGAAGGGGGGGGCAGCAGGTATCAGCCCCAGCATTTT; CDR3aa: CASSEGGGSRYQPQHF